What follows are 2 T cell receptor beta chains derived from one specimen sequenced in a study of spatial heterogeneity in lung cancer (dated by TCRdb to about 2019). What the research found in general, with its limitations: The tumor nonsynonymous mutation count correlated with the number of expanded alpha and beta TCRs within the tumor.

This sample's time point label indicates: sample taken at primary tumor resection. No cognate antigen is known for these TCRs. Library preparation used 5' RACE. This sample was sequenced with a NextSeq 500. TCRdb applied fastp at Q25 and MiXCR to the public reads, then kept only in-frame beta chains. Every distinct CDR3 protein forms one entry, paired with its most common genes and DNA. This sample is represented by 9,500 to 10,000 distinct CDR3 sequences; over 6% of them were singletons. The ten largest clones take up roughly a tenth of the sample. The source material was lung tumor tissue, sampled at surgery. These receptors all stem from a male donor with early-stage non-small cell lung cancer.

Many counts were recorded for this clonotype. This chain connects TRBV28 to TRBJ1-1, with D hard to call. The germline CDR1 and CDR2 sequences are MDHEN and SYDVKM. V was trimmed by 1 base and J by 1 base, leaving 4 bases between them. The CDR3 extends over 13 amino acids. Here the CDR3 reads CASSLSENTEAFF. For the CDR3, the DNA is TGTGCCAGCAGTTTATCCGAGAACACTGAAGCTTTCTTT.

Ten or more counts support this clonotype. V gene TRBV10-3 combines with J gene TRBJ2-5; 11 bases map to TRBD2. The trim removed 0 bases at V and 3 bases at J, leaving 0 bases unmatched. Germline-derived CDR1 and CDR2 are ENHRY and SYGVKD. The CDR3 runs 15 residues. CDR3 DNA: TGTGCCATCAGTGAGTCGGGACTAGCGGAAGAGACCCAGTACTTC. Residues: CAISESGLAEETQYF.